This T cell receptor (beta chain) comes out of a study of T cells after yellow fever vaccination. The germline gives CDR1 LGHNA, CDR2 YNFKEQ. The V and J ends lost 6 bases and 4 bases respectively, with 19 bases between them. The CDR3 loop spans 16 amino acids. One entry per CDR3 protein, called by TCRdb with MiXCR from the 5' RACE reads. The table shows about 510,000 distinct CDR3 sequences, with 20% to 25% occurring only once. V is TRBV4-2 and J is TRBJ1-5, with TRBD1 as a possible D gene (5 bases). This specimen was PBMCs, taken less than 25 days after the first yellow fever vaccination. This TCR was sampled from a young man who received the YFV17D yellow fever vaccine. The CDR3 spells CASRPSGGRTNQPQHF. DNA for the CDR3: TGTGCCAGCAGGCCCTCGGGTGGGAGGACAAATCAGCCCCAGCATTTT.